One sample yielded the 3 T cell receptor beta chains listed below, sequenced in a study of CD8+CD57+ T cells in acquired aplastic anemia. Profiling of TCR beta VDJ combinations and CDR3 sequences used genomic DNA as template. TCRdb independently ran MiXCR on the reads; one entry per CDR3 protein. The table has roughly 170,000 distinct CDR3 sequences, about three fifths seen once. The source material was sorted CD4+, CD8+, or CD8+CD57+ T cells (not recorded which) from PBMCs. All receptors come from a human donor in good health.

The V and J genes are TRBV5-4 and TRBJ2-7; weak D call: TRBD1 (6 bases). The CDR3 loop spans 14 amino acids. CDR1 and CDR2 from the germline V gene are SGHNT and YYREEE (reference sequence). The germline V and J ends were trimmed by 3 bases and 0 bases, with 10 bases remaining between them. Written as DNA, the CDR3 is TGTGCCAGCAGCTCGAAGACAGGCTCCTACGAGCAGTACTTC. Translated: CASSSKTGSYEQYF.

This sequence joins TRBV7-9 and TRBJ1-1; D perhaps matches TRBD1 (6 bases). The CDR3 sequence is 13 residues long. The V end was cut by 2 bases, the J end by 7 bases, with 11 bases between. Germline CDR1 SEHNR, CDR2 FQNEAQ (reference sequence). As DNA, the CDR3 is TGTGCCAGCAGCTTAATGGGGACATTTGAAGCTTTCTTT. Protein sequence: CASSLMGTFEAFF.

This clonotype was recorded at least ten times. The chain recombines TRBV20-1 with TRBJ2-5; D is uncertain. Trimming left V 2 bases short and J 4 bases short, with 14 bases between. Germline CDR1 is DFQATT and CDR2 is SNEGSKA (reference sequence). CDR3 size: 14 residues. CDR3 amino acids: CSARPRNGGETQYF. DNA of the CDR3: TGCAGTGCTAGACCCCGCAACGGTGGAGAGACCCAGTACTTC.